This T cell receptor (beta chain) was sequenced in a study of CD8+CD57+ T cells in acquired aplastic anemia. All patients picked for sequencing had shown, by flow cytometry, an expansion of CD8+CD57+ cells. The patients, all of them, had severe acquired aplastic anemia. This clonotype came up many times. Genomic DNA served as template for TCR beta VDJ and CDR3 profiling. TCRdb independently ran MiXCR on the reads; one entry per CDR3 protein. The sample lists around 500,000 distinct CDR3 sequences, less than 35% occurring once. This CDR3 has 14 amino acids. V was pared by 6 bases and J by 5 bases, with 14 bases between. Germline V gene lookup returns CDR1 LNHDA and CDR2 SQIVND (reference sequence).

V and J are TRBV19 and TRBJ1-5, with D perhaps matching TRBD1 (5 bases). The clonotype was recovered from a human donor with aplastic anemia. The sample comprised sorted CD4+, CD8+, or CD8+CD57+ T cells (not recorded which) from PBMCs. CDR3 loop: CASRESGGDQPQHF. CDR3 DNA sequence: TGTGCCAGTAGGGAGTCGGGAGGGGATCAGCCCCAGCATTTT.